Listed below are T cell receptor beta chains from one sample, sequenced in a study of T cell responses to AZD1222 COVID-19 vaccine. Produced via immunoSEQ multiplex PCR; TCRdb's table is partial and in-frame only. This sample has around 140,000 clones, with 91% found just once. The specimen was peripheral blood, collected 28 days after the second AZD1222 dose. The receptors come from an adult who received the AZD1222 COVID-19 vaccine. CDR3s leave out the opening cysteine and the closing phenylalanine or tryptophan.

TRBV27 ASSGGGRSTEAF
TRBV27 ASSLVGMNTEAF
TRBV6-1 ASSEGIGGRGNTIY
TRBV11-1 ASRSGPNNEKLF
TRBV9 ASSPPGGFEQY
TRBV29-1 SARATGPGNTIY
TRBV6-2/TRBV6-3 ASSYIPGSGPTDTQY
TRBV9 ASSVGTSGYNEQF
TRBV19 ASSIVGTAQETQY
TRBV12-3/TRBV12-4 ASSFYPSYEQY
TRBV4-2 ASSQGGSRAGYT
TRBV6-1 ASSEAGSGGNEQY
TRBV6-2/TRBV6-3 ASSYSGQGKGYT
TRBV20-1 SASRASGHRVIYGYT
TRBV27 ASSLSEGRVSEAF
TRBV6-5 ASRAPGATAQY
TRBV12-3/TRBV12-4 ASTGGYTGELF
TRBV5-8 ASRPGSYGYT
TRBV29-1 SVQYLTNEKLF
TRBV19 ASRYGGSGNTIY
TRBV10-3 AISESEPNNEQF
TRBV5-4 ASSLDSRSYEQY
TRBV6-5 ASSYWDTRSNTEAF
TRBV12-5 ASGFGTGNEKLF
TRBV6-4 ASSASPGGQGKETQY
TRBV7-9 ASSLSGVGEQY
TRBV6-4 ASSAQGSDTGELF
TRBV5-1 ASRLSGGANYGYT
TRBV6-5 ASSYSLGGDTQY
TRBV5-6 ASNTGIGYEQY
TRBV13 ASSLASRYTEAF
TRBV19 ASSGRQSPSYGYT
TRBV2 ASSALDRSSYNSPLH
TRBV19 ASAITGTSGNEQY
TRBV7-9 ASSNTDTQY
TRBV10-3 AISELAGGPHEQY
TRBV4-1 ASSQGTSADY
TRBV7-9 ASSQTGSYGYT
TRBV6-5 ASSSGGPSSQY
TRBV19 ASRGLSSGNTIY